Each of the 2 T cell receptor beta chains below was sequenced from the same sample in a study of blood T cell repertoires in COVID-19. Only in-frame clones appear in the TCRdb table, and some are missing; sequencing was by immunoSEQ multiplex PCR. The sample contains nearly 300,000 clones, about 90% of which appear only once. The specimen sequenced was PBMCs or T cells enriched from blood (not recorded which). The receptors shown here come from a woman between 50 and 59 years old who had been exposed to COVID-19.

The chain carries TRBV7-9 and TRBJ2-3; 11 positions agree with TRBD2. Germline trimming cut 5 bases from V and 0 bases from J; bases unmatched to any gene: 13. The germline V gene has CDR1 SEHNR and CDR2 FQNEAQ (reference sequence). The CDR3 has 19 amino acids. The CDR3 sequence is CASSQGGASGGPSTDTQYF. The CDR3 DNA sequence: TGTGCCAGCAGCCAAGGAGGCGCTAGCGGGGGGCCTAGCACAGATACGCAGTATTTT.

This clone has a handful of counts. The chain combines TRBV5-4 with TRBJ1-2, with 10 bases aligning to TRBD1. This CDR3 spans 16 amino acids. After removal of 2 bases from V and 10 bases from J, the junction contained 14 bases not matched to a gene. Per the germline V gene, CDR1 is SGHNT and CDR2 is YYREEE (reference sequence). The DNA of the CDR3 is TGTGCCAGCAGCTTATATTACGGGACAGGGGAACGTGACTACACCTTC. It codes for CASSLYYGTGERDYTF.